The 16 T cell receptor beta chains below were found in one sample sequenced in a study of T-cell reconstitution after alpha-beta-depleted transplantation in children. Using unique molecular identifiers, the investigators prepared the TCRbeta library. TCRdb re-called the PCR reads with MiXCR, one entry per CDR3 protein. There are hundreds of thousands of distinct CDR3 sequences in the sample; around 9.1% occur only once, and over 6% lies in the top ten. This specimen consisted of PBMCs, obtained before TCRalphabeta/CD19-depleted stem cell transplant. These receptors all come from a boy less than two years old with acute myeloid leukemia, due to receive a stem cell transplant.

This clonotype showed up many times. The CDR3 spells CASSLEWGEKLFF. The CDR3 DNA follows: TGTGCCAGCAGCTTAGAGTGGGGGGAAAAACTGTTTTTT. The chain has TRBV7-8 and TRBJ1-4; a possible D gene is TRBD1 (5 bases). Germline lookup yields CDR1 SGHVS and CDR2 FQNEAQ. The CDR3 sequence is 13 residues long. Trimming shortened V by 1 base and J by 8 bases, and 8 bases separated the two germline ends.

This clonotype has a count of ten or more. J is TRBJ1-5 and V is TRBV24-1, with D possibly matching TRBD1 (5 bases). This CDR3 contains 15 residues. The V and J ends lost 3 bases and 3 bases respectively, with 11 bases between them. Germline V gives CDR1 KGHDR, CDR2 SFDVKD. The CDR3 is CATSDPDRPNQPQHF. The CDR3 DNA reads TGTGCCACCAGTGATCCAGACAGACCCAATCAGCCCCAGCATTTT.

This clonotype was picked up many times. Relative to the germline gene, one junction end is altered; a read error may explain this. The gene calls are TRBV6-5 and TRBJ1-6; D gene ambiguous. CDR3 size: 14 residues. Germline V gives CDR1 MNHEY, CDR2 SVGAGI. The CDR3 bases are TGTCCCAGCAGTTACTCCCAGGTTACTTCACCCCTCCACTTT. This translates into CPSSYSQVTSPLHF.

This clonotype appeared once. The CDR3 region is CASSQDLVTVDGTEAFF. CDR3 nucleotide sequence: TGCGCCAGCAGCCAAGATCTTGTGACGGTTGACGGCACTGAAGCTTTCTTT. The chain has TRBV4-1 and TRBJ1-1; D not resolved. Germline CDR1 and CDR2: MGHRA and YSYEKL. The length of the CDR3 is 17 residues. V dropped 0 bases and J dropped 4 bases, with 18 bases sitting between them.

This clonotype was seen at least ten times. This chain joins TRBV5-4 and TRBJ1-1, with TRBD1 as a possible D gene (6 bases). The germline V and J ends were trimmed by 2 bases and 3 bases, with 11 bases remaining between them. Germline lookup yields CDR1 SGHNT and CDR2 YYREEE (reference sequence). CDR3 length: 14 residues. CDR3 nucleotides: TGTGCCAGCAGCTTAAGACAGGCGTACACTGAAGCTTTCTTT. This translates into CASSLRQAYTEAFF.

This clonotype has ten or more counts. V usage is TRBV5-1 and J usage is TRBJ2-1, with a possible D match to TRBD1 (6 bases). Trimming stripped 4 bases from V and 10 bases from J, with 12 bases between. There are 12 residues in the CDR3. Germline CDR1 SGHRS, CDR2 YFSETQ. The CDR3 DNA is TGCGCCAGCAGCGTCTGGGGGCCAGAGCAGTTCTTC. Translating gives CASSVWGPEQFF.

This clonotype was picked up many times. This rearrangement joins TRBV29-1 to TRBJ2-1; a weak D match, TRBD1 (5 bases). V shed 5 bases and J shed 1 base, with 9 bases lying between them. This CDR3 region has 13 residues. Germline CDR1 SQVTM, CDR2 ANQGSEA. DNA for the CDR3: TGCAGCGTTAGGGGAAGGTCCTACAATGAGCAGTTCTTC. As protein: CSVRGRSYNEQFF.

This clonotype has ten or more counts. V usage is TRBV12-3 or TRBV12-4 and J usage is TRBJ2-3; 11 nucleotides match TRBD2. V gave up 6 bases and J gave up 5 bases; unmatched junction bases: 10. This CDR3 region has 16 residues. The CDR3 DNA follows: TGTGCCAGCAGACATACCACTAGCGGGGGAGGAGATACGCAGTATTTT. Translating gives CASRHTTSGGGDTQYF.

A few counts support this clonotype. The gene calls are TRBV7-2 and TRBJ2-7, with 8 nucleotides matching TRBD2. Germline assignment: CDR1 SGHTA and CDR2 FQGNSA. V shed 10 bases, J shed 4 bases, and the junction held 15 bases outside the gene matches. The CDR3 is made up of 15 amino acids. CDR3 in amino acids: CATSDPTSAQYEQYF. The CDR3, as DNA: TGTGCCACTTCAGACCCGACTAGCGCGCAGTACGAGCAGTACTTC.

This clonotype was found many times. V is TRBV6-5 and J is TRBJ2-1, with TRBD1 matching 7 bases. Unmatched junction bases numbered 6, after V lost 4 bases and J lost 3 bases. CDR3 length equals 15 residues. CDR1 MNHEY and CDR2 SVGAGI come from the germline V gene. CDR3 coding DNA: TGTGCCAGCAGTTCAGACAGGGTCAGCTACAATGAGCAGTTCTTC. Amino acids: CASSSDRVSYNEQFF.

Only a few counts were recorded for this clonotype. This sequence joins TRBV5-1 and TRBJ2-5; D is unclear. The germline V and J ends were trimmed by 1 base and 1 base, with 5 bases remaining between them. CDR1 is SGHRS and CDR2 is YFSETQ in the germline V gene. CDR3 length: 13 amino acids. DNA for the CDR3: TGCGCCAGCAGCTTGTACCTCCAAGAGACCCAGTACTTC. Translation: CASSLYLQETQYF.

This clonotype was detected many times. This rearrangement joins TRBV7-2 to TRBJ2-1; 7 nucleotides match TRBD2. With 4 bases clipped from V and 7 bases from J, the junction kept 10 bases outside the gene matches. CDR1 is SGHTA and CDR2 is FQGNSA in the germline V gene. The length of the CDR3 is 15 residues. The CDR3 region is CASSSGGGFGNEQFF. As DNA, the CDR3 is TGTGCCAGCAGCTCCGGCGGGGGTTTTGGGAATGAGCAGTTCTTC.

This clonotype has at least ten counts. The chain joins TRBV14 to TRBJ2-7, with D possibly called TRBD1 or TRBD2 (5 bases each). The germline V gene encodes CDR1 SGHDN and CDR2 FVKESK. The germline V and J ends were trimmed by 1 base and 6 bases, with 13 bases remaining between them. The CDR3 runs to 14 residues. Written as DNA, the CDR3 is TGTGCCAGCAGCCAAGCATGGGGGTTGGGCGAGCAGTACTTC. As protein: CASSQAWGLGEQYF.

This clonotype was seen ten or more times. The chain recombines TRBV11-2 with TRBJ1-1, with 7 bases that match TRBD1. From germline, CDR1 is SGHAT and CDR2 FQNNGV. Trimming cost V 7 bases and J 0 bases; bases outside gene matches: 5. The CDR3 extends over 14 amino acids. The CDR3 reads CASTLTGMNTEAFF. Written as DNA, the CDR3 is TGTGCCAGCACCTTGACAGGGATGAACACTGAAGCTTTCTTT.

Many counts were recorded for this clonotype. The chain joins TRBV4-3 to TRBJ2-3, with a possible D match to TRBD1 (6 bases). Germline values: CDR1 LGHNA, CDR2 YSLEER. The V end lost 1 base, the J end lost 1 base, and 15 bases lay between the germline ends. The CDR3 consists of 17 residues. CDR3 nucleotide sequence: TGCGCCAGCAGCCAAGTGTTACAGGGAGAGCGCACAGATACGCAGTATTTT. Its translation is CASSQVLQGERTDTQYF.

A word on this clonotype: At one end, the junction sequence differs from germline, possibly due to a read error. The rearrangement links TRBV3-1 to TRBJ2-2, with 8 bases identical to TRBD2. CDR1 is LGHDT and CDR2 is YNNKEL in the germline V gene (reference sequence). The CDR3 runs 18 residues. CDR3 DNA: TGTGCCAGCAGCAAAGAGTGGGAGCGGGGGCCGAACACCGGGGAGCTGTTTTTT. Its protein is CASSKEWERGPNTGELFF.